This TCR beta chain originates from a study of CD8 T cells in ankylosing spondylitis. One entry per CDR3 protein results from TCRdb running MiXCR on the 5' RACE reads. This sample has some 240,000 distinct CDR3 sequences, with 20% to 30% found just once. This CDR3 comprises 14 residues. Trimming removed 5 bases from V and 3 bases from J, with 12 bases in between. Material for sequencing was blood, either unsorted or a sorted T cell fraction (not recorded which). The source of this sequence is a male donor with ankylosing spondylitis or in good health (not recorded which). J is TRBJ2-3 and V is TRBV12-3 or TRBV12-4; a weak D match, TRBD2 (6 bases). DNA of the CDR3: TGTGCCAGCAGTATCAGTGGGGGGACAGATACGCAGTATTTT. Protein: CASSISGGTDTQYF.